This T cell receptor (beta chain) was identified in a study of T cell changes during pregnancy in multiple sclerosis. CDR3 size: 13 residues. The germline V gene encodes CDR1 SGHRS and CDR2 YFSETQ. The V and J ends lost 6 bases and 4 bases respectively, with 13 bases between them. TCRdb's copy holds only in-frame clones and misses some; the assay was immunoSEQ multiplex PCR. The top ten hold around 0.33% of the sample, which has about 39,000 clones, around 93% seen once. The chain has TRBV5-1 and TRBJ1-2; possibly TRBD1 for D (5 bases). Sequencing was performed on CD4+ T cells from peripheral blood mononuclear cells, taken after pregnancy. The receptor's source is a female donor with multiple sclerosis, enrolled in a pregnancy study. This chain's CDR3 is CASTPGGFYGYTF. The CDR3 DNA sequence: TGCGCCAGCACCCCGGGGGGTTTCTATGGCTACACCTTC. Drawing the rest from reference TRBV5-1 and TRBJ1-2, the complete variable domain is KAGVTQTPRYLIKTRGQQVTLSCSPISGHRSVSWYQQTPGQGLQFLFEYFSETQRNKGNFPGRFSGRQFSNSRSEMNVSTLELGDSALYLCASTPGGFYGYTFGSGTRLTVV.